These 24 T cell receptor beta chains came from one sample sequenced in a study of shared clonotypes between healthy human individuals. Method: immunoSEQ multiplex PCR; TCRdb's copy keeps in-frame clones and lacks some. This repertoire shows millions of clones, about 92% found once; its top ten account for about 0.39%. Sequenced input: naive CD4+ T cells from PBMCs. The sample's subset: CD45RA+ positively selected. Receptors originate from a man younger than 35 in good health. Some clones in this sample may be carry-over from other donors' samples.

This clone was counted a few times. The chain recombines TRBV28 with TRBJ2-7; possibly TRBD1 or TRBD2 for D (5 bases each). The CDR3 runs to 16 residues. Trimming took 5 bases from V and 0 from J, leaving 17 bases between them. CDR1 is MDHEN, CDR2 SYDVKM, per germline. The CDR3 is CASSPSGTATSYEQYF. In nucleotides, the CDR3 is TGTGCCAGCAGTCCCTCCGGGACGGCTACCTCCTACGAGCAGTACTTC.

This sequence joins TRBV7-9 and TRBJ2-2, with TRBD1 as a possible D gene (6 bases). In germline, CDR1 is SEHNR, CDR2 FQNEAQ (reference sequence). CDR3 length: 17 amino acids. The V and J ends lost 1 base and 4 bases respectively, with 16 bases between them. CDR3 sequence reads: CASSLGGRRGTTGELFF. DNA of the CDR3: TGTGCCAGCAGCTTAGGTGGGCGAAGGGGGACCACCGGGGAGCTGTTTTTT.

The chain links TRBV6-6 to TRBJ2-5, with 8 bases identical to TRBD1. The J segment lost 5 bases and the V segment lost 7 bases, leaving 9 bases of the junction unmatched. This CDR3 spans 14 amino acids. Germline V gene lookup returns CDR1 MNHNY and CDR2 SVGAGI (reference sequence). CDR3 nucleotides: TGTGCCAGCAAAGACAGGGGTGTTAGGGAGACCCAGTACTTC. Translating gives CASKDRGVRETQYF.

The chain employs TRBV30 and TRBJ2-1, with 9 bases lining up with TRBD1. Trimming at V came to 4 bases and at J to 3 bases, leaving 4 bases not matched to a gene. This CDR3 is 14 amino acids long. Germline V gene data show CDR1 as GTSNPN and CDR2 as SVGIG (reference sequence). The CDR3 DNA reads TGTGCCTGGACACAGGGGGCGAGCTACAATGAGCAGTTCTTC. This codes for CAWTQGASYNEQFF.

The chain uses TRBV15 and TRBJ2-2; D is unclear. Trimming took off 3 bases at V and 0 bases at J, with 11 bases between the two ends. The CDR3 has 16 residues. The germline V gene encodes CDR1 LNHNV and CDR2 YYDKDF (reference sequence). The CDR3: CATSRGAFANTGELFF. For the CDR3, the DNA is TGTGCCACCAGCAGGGGCGCTTTCGCGAACACCGGGGAGCTGTTTTTT. Filled out from reference TRBV15 and TRBJ2-2, the complete variable domain reads DAMVIQNPRYQVTQFGKPVTLSCSQTLNHNVMYWYQQKSSQAPKLLFHYYDKDFNNEADTPDNFQSRRPNTSFCFLDIRSPGLGDTAMYLCATSRGAFANTGELFFGEGSRLTVL.

The chain employs TRBV15 and TRBJ1-2, with D perhaps matching TRBD1 (5 bases). The CDR3 contains 14 residues. The V end lost 8 bases, the J end lost 8 bases, and 21 bases lay between the germline ends. Germline CDR1 is LNHNV and CDR2 is YYDKDF (reference sequence). The CDR3 bases are TGTGCCACCCAGGAGATCTCCAGGGATCGGGGCTACACCTTC. Protein: CATQEISRDRGYTF.

This clone was detected once. The chain uses TRBV9 and TRBJ1-1; D is unresolved. This CDR3 is built from 13 residues. Deletions cut 1 base from V and 4 bases from J, with 8 bases between. Germline assignment: CDR1 SGDLS and CDR2 YYNGEE. The CDR3 spells CASSVFGSTEAFF. CDR3 DNA: TGTGCCAGCAGCGTATTCGGTTCCACTGAAGCTTTCTTT.

This rearrangement joins TRBV14 to TRBJ2-3; TRBD2 agrees at 8 bases. V lost 5 bases to trimming and J lost 0 bases; unmatched junction nucleotides: 10. Per the germline V gene, CDR1 is SGHDN and CDR2 is FVKESK. The CDR3 is 17 amino acids. The CDR3 DNA reads as TGTGCCAGCAGCGTTTGGTCTACTAGCGGAAGCACAGATACGCAGTATTTT. This sequence encodes CASSVWSTSGSTDTQYF. The full variable domain, in which reference TRBV14 and TRBJ2-3 provide the parts outside the CDR3, is EAGVTQFPSHSVIEKGQTVTLRCDPISGHDNLYWYRRVMGKEIKFLLHFVKESKQDESGMPNNRFLAERTGGTYSTLKVQPAELEDSGVYFCASSVWSTSGSTDTQYFGPGTRLTVL.

The chain uses TRBV18 and TRBJ1-4, with D hard to call. CDR1 and CDR2 (germline): KGHSH, LQKENI. The V end lost 4 bases, the J end lost 5 bases, and 8 bases lay between the germline ends. This CDR3 comprises 13 residues. The CDR3 DNA sequence: TGTGCCAGCTCACGGACGGAAAATGAAAAACTGTTTTTT. Translation: CASSRTENEKLFF.

V and J are TRBV25-1 and TRBJ1-1; possible D gene TRBD1, 6 bases. The V and J ends lost 1 base and 5 bases respectively, with 17 bases between them. In germline, CDR1 is MGHDK, CDR2 SYGVNS. CDR3 length: 16 amino acids. The CDR3 DNA follows: TGTGCCAGCAGTGAATGGCGTGGGACAATAGAAACTGAAGCTTTCTTT. Its translation is CASSEWRGTIETEAFF.

The rearrangement uses TRBV19 and TRBJ2-3; 9 bases are a match to TRBD1. J was trimmed by 1 base and V by 3 bases; bases with no gene match: 2. This CDR3 is built from 15 residues. Germline V gives CDR1 LNHDA, CDR2 SQIVND (reference sequence). CDR3 sequence reads: CASSMGQGGTDTQYF. The CDR3 coding sequence is TGTGCCAGTAGTATGGGACAGGGAGGCACAGATACGCAGTATTTT. The complete variable domain, with remaining parts taken from reference TRBV19 and TRBJ2-3, reads DGGITQSPKYLFRKEGQNVTLSCEQNLNHDAMYWYRQDPGQGLRLIYYSQIVNDFQKGDIAEGYSVSREKKESFPLTVTSAQKNPTAFYLCASSMGQGGTDTQYFGPGTRLTVL.

V and J are TRBV19 and TRBJ1-5; D remains ambiguous. Germline lookup yields CDR1 LNHDA and CDR2 SQIVND (reference sequence). Trimming took off 7 bases at V and 4 bases at J, with 11 bases between the two ends. There are 13 residues in the CDR3. The chain's CDR3 is CASTGKGNQPQHF. The CDR3 DNA is TGTGCCAGTACGGGTAAAGGAAATCAGCCCCAGCATTTT.

The chain couples TRBV27 to TRBJ1-2; the D gene is possibly TRBD1 (6 bases). In germline, CDR1 is MNHEY, CDR2 SMNVEV (reference sequence). The CDR3 is 18 residues long. Trimming left V 6 bases short and J 2 bases short, with 25 bases between. The CDR3 DNA reads TGTGCCAGCAGGAGGTTATCCCTGGGGGCGGCGGGGAACTATGGCTACACCTTC. It specifies CASRRLSLGAAGNYGYTF.

The rearrangement links TRBV28 to TRBJ2-4; D might be TRBD2 (5 bases). Germline V CDR1 and CDR2: MDHEN, SYDVKM. There are 14 residues in the CDR3. Deletions cut 4 bases from V and 0 bases from J, with 7 bases between. CDR3: CASSSGIAKNIQYF. The CDR3 nucleotides are TGTGCCAGCAGTTCGGGGATAGCCAAAAACATTCAGTACTTC.

This clone appeared once. The chain carries TRBV5-1 and TRBJ2-7; D perhaps matches TRBD2 (5 bases). Germline CDR1 reads SGHRS; CDR2 reads YFSETQ. V was cut by 2 bases and J by 5 bases, with 11 bases left in between. The CDR3 length is 13 residues. CDR3 nucleotide sequence: TGCGCCAGCAGCTTCGAGGGTTTCGACGAGCAGTACTTC. Amino acid sequence: CASSFEGFDEQYF. Supplemented by reference TRBV5-1 and TRBJ2-7, the full variable domain reads KAGVTQTPRYLIKTRGQQVTLSCSPISGHRSVSWYQQTPGQGLQFLFEYFSETQRNKGNFPGRFSGRQFSNSRSEMNVSTLELGDSALYLCASSFEGFDEQYFGPGTRLTVT.

This rearrangement joins TRBV28 to TRBJ1-1; D gene unclear. V dropped 1 base and J dropped 4 bases, with 10 bases sitting between them. This CDR3 region has 14 residues. Germline CDR1 is MDHEN and CDR2 is SYDVKM. The DNA for the CDR3 is TGTGCCAGCAGTTTATTTGGGAGGATCACTGAAGCTTTCTTT. This encodes CASSLFGRITEAFF. Complete variable domain (other parts from reference TRBV28 and TRBJ1-1): DVKVTQSSRYLVKRTGEKVFLECVQDMDHENMFWYRQDPGLGLRLIYFSYDVKMKEKGDIPEGYSVSREKKERFSLILESASTNQTSMYLCASSLFGRITEAFFGQGTRLTVV.

The CDR3 region is CASSLEFSTEAFF. The CDR3 DNA follows: TGTGCCAGCAGCTTAGAGTTCTCGACTGAAGCTTTCTTT. The J gene is TRBJ1-1, the V gene TRBV11-2; D uncertain. V lost 0 bases, J lost 5 bases, and 7 bases lay in between. CDR1 and CDR2 (germline): SGHAT, FQNNGV. The CDR3 runs 13 residues.

The V call is TRBV18, the J call TRBJ2-7; D gene uncertain. V gave up 2 bases and J gave up 3 bases, with 11 bases separating them. In germline, CDR1 is KGHSH, CDR2 LQKENI. The CDR3 contains 14 residues. CDR3 amino acids: CASSPIGIDYEQYF. DNA of the CDR3: TGTGCCAGCTCACCAATAGGGATAGACTACGAGCAGTACTTC.

Comment on this clone: At the DNA level, this CDR3 is encoded by other sequences in the same sample as well. This chain joins TRBV30 and TRBJ2-2; no reliable D call. Germline loops: CDR1 GTSNPN, CDR2 SVGIG (reference sequence). This CDR3 is 11 amino acids long. The V end lost 0 bases, the J end lost 7 bases, and 3 bases lay between the germline ends. DNA of the CDR3: TGTGCCTGGAGTGTTCGCGGGGAGCTGTTTTTT. The encoded protein is CAWSVRGELFF.

V gene TRBV5-1 combines with J gene TRBJ1-1; 9 nucleotides agree with TRBD1. With 4 bases clipped from V and 3 bases from J, the junction kept 10 bases outside the gene matches. Germline values: CDR1 SGHRS, CDR2 YFSETQ. The CDR3 length is 16 residues. The CDR3 DNA is TGCGCCAGCAGCACAGGGACAGGGTTTGATGACACTGAAGCTTTCTTT. As protein: CASSTGTGFDDTEAFF.

The J gene is TRBJ1-2, the V gene TRBV29-1; no clear D gene. Germline lookup yields CDR1 SQVTM and CDR2 ANQGSEA. The CDR3 spans 11 residues. Trimming pared 3 bases from V and 2 bases from J, leaving 4 bases between. CDR3 nucleotides: TGCAGCGTTGATGTCAACTATGGCTACACCTTC. Residues: CSVDVNYGYTF. Full variable domain (missing parts from reference TRBV29-1 and TRBJ1-2): SAVISQKPSRDICQRGTSLTIQCQVDSQVTMMFWYRQQPGQSLTLIATANQGSEATYESGFVIDKFPISRPNLTFSTLTVSNMSPEDSSIYLCSVDVNYGYTFGSGTRLTVV.

The CDR3 DNA reads as TGTGCCAGCAGCGCTAAGCGCACAGGGGGTCGCTACGAGCAGTACTTC. Amino acids: CASSAKRTGGRYEQYF. This sequence joins TRBV7-2 and TRBJ2-7, with TRBD1 matching 8 bases. The CDR3 is made up of 16 amino acids. The germline V gene encodes CDR1 SGHTA and CDR2 FQGNSA. J gave up 3 bases and V 5 bases, and 12 bases lay outside the gene matches.

The J gene is TRBJ2-1, the V gene TRBV5-1; 13 bases agree with TRBD2. Trimming at V came to 4 bases and at J to 7 bases, leaving 5 bases not matched to a gene. Germline V gene sequence: CDR1 SGHRS, CDR2 YFSETQ. This CDR3 region has 15 residues. In DNA form, the CDR3 reads TGCGCCAGCAGCCGACCGACTAGCGGGAGGAATGAGCAGTTCTTC. Amino acid sequence: CASSRPTSGRNEQFF. Full variable domain (missing parts from reference TRBV5-1 and TRBJ2-1): KAGVTQTPRYLIKTRGQQVTLSCSPISGHRSVSWYQQTPGQGLQFLFEYFSETQRNKGNFPGRFSGRQFSNSRSEMNVSTLELGDSALYLCASSRPTSGRNEQFFGPGTRLTVL.

The V gene is TRBV19, the J gene TRBJ2-2, with 9 nucleotides matching TRBD1. The ends lost 7 bases at V and 9 bases at J; junction bases unmatched: 12. Germline-derived CDR1 and CDR2 are LNHDA and SQIVND (reference sequence). This CDR3 has 15 residues. CDR3 bases: TGTGCCAGTAATCACGCCACAGGGGGCTCTTGGGAGCTGTTTTTT. The encoded protein is CASNHATGGSWELFF.